This record concerns one T cell receptor (beta chain) sequence. Its antigen is unknown. Qualities for individual bases were not recorded, and no much larger clone is one base off. These data are taken from a study of long-term antiretroviral therapy in people with HIV (dated by TCRdb to between 2021 and 2024). Context from the whole study: Collection of the earliest samples took place about a decade ahead of the 2015 WHO recommendation for immediate ART, at a time when ART was typically delayed until CD4 counts fell. Whether ART initiation and durable HIV suppression were associated with changes in peripheral blood TRB repertoire composition and diversity was tested in a retrospective serial study. A total of 150 to 200 cryopreserved PBMC samples came from 30 or so adults with confirmed HIV infection and were collected serially over a mean of roughly six years (range 1-12). Among the roughly 30 participants with HIV, fewer than twelve were female. Test extractions of a monoclonal T-cell line alongside 30 or so polyclonal samples showed no cross-contamination during QIAcube processing.

Sequencing of the TRB variable region was done with the immunoSEQ hsTCRB v3.0 assay at survey level resolution. A depth of roughly 35,000-50,000 T-cell genomes per sample was targeted for TRB sequencing. TRB libraries were pooled and sequenced on an Illumina MiSeq using a v3 150-cycle kit. In the paper's pipeline: Analysis of repertoires was carried out in R inside a reproducible Nextflow workflow spanning QC, data transformation and analysis. Custom analyses were implemented in LymphoSeq2, an R package for AIRR-Seq data exploration. Several samples yielding fewer than 5000 total TRB sequences were excluded, leaving 150 to 200 analyzed HIV repertoires. Of the roughly 190 retained HIV repertoires, 59 were collected before and around 130 after ART initiation. Repertoires were downsampled to 5000 TRB nucleotide sequences, with summary statistics averaged over 100 downsampling iterations. The analysis kept only TRB sequences whose CDR3 regions were at least seven amino acids long. Two measures captured diversity: a Shannon entropy-derived clonality score and the Gini coefficient. In the repertoire networks, any two of the top 5000 CDR3 amino acid sequences were connected whenever the two sequences differed by an edit distance of one. For TRB CDR3 amino acid sequences, GLIPH2 was used to predict antigen specificity groups and MHC restriction. To flag known associations with CMV, EBV, HIV or tissue antigens, CDR3 amino acid sequences were compared against VDJdb and McPAS-TCR. Pre-ART, post-ART and control groups were compared with Wilcoxon signed-rank tests and Holm-Bonferroni correction. TCRdb's version of the immuneACCESS table is confined to in-frame rearrangements and falls short of the full clone set. An unresolved V gene accounts for under half of the shortfall where checked; the remainder is of unknown origin. The V and J calls and clone size come from that table; D and trimming were worked out from the DNA. This sample gives approximately 25,000 clones in total; around 80% of them show up just once. Together, the top ten hold less than 2.5% of the sample.

The CDR1 and CDR2 encoded by the germline V gene are SGHRS and YFSETQ. From its cysteine to its phenylalanine, the CDR3 spans 14 amino acids. CDR3 DNA only is kept here, 42 bases in frame from base 1. V is shortened by 4 bases, J by 1 base, and the region joining them spans 11 bases. The study at large found these results: Because pre-ART samples had limited cell numbers, profiling was done on unsorted PBMC rather than on sorted CD4+ and CD8+ T cells. Since PBMC availability was limited, sequencing covered only the TCR beta chain, with no alpha chain pairing. A significant increase in TRB diversity was found to be associated with ART initiation, although TRB diversity was observed to remain significantly below that of transplant donor controls even after long-term ART. No data were available on ART adherence, viral resistance or therapy changes, limiting inferences about post-ART repertoire changes. At every time point, the repertoire was dominated by expanded TRB clones first identified before ART initiation, although this dominance fluctuated and, in many PLHIV, declined after ART. The samples were dated from about 2003 to 2017, and the ART regimens that were used may be less effective than current ART regimens. Compared with controls, HIV repertoires had narrower CDR3 length ranges, and the network structure pointed to an antigen-experienced repertoire that shifted only slightly toward naive after ART.

Participants were included only if at least one PBMC sample before ART initiation and at least two post-ART samples were available. Treatment was received in the United States of America by all participants with HIV. Before DNA extraction, cryopreserved samples containing 1-10 million PBMC were thawed and washed. At the time of the earliest PBMC sample, participants with HIV were aged between roughly 20 and 55 years. Per participant, PBMC samples came from 1-4 timepoints prior to ART initiation and 2-8 timepoints following ART initiation, for a median of 7 samples. For every participant, serial HIV viral load, CD4+ T-cell count, ART history and demographic data were obtained. Genomic DNA was extracted from unsorted PBMC with a Qiagen kit on a QIAcube, processed in batches of 12 samples.

This TCR came from a middle-aged man with HIV. The V and J genes are TRBV5-1 and TRBJ2-5; the D gene could be TRBD1 or TRBD2, each one agreeing over 5 bases. Specimen: unsorted PBMCs, collected 3 years after starting antiretroviral therapy. The CDR3 here reads CASSGDGAQETQYF. The DNA is TGCGCCAGCAGCGGTGACGGGGCCCAAGAGACCCAGTACTTC.